This T cell receptor beta chain was retrieved from a study of blood T cell repertoires in COVID-19. Study in general: Sites in the United States, Italy and Spain provided acute and convalescent COVID-19 samples. Sample material is recorded as cDNA or gDNA derived from T cells, B-cell-depleted T cells, or PBMCs.

Per the study methods: The assay estimated nucleated cells by amplifying reference gene primers. TCRdb's copy holds only in-frame clones and misses some; the assay was immunoSEQ multiplex PCR. V, J and clone size were drawn from that table, and D and trimming were deduced from the DNA. The table shows about 40,000 clones, with 65% to 85% occurring only once. Per the germline V gene, CDR1 is LGHDT and CDR2 is YNNKEL (reference sequence). The junction had 6 bases not matched to a gene; V was cut back by 4 bases and J by 7 bases. This CDR3 comprises 14 residues. The sequenced material came from peripheral blood. This clonotype was sampled from an elderly woman with acute or convalescent COVID-19. V usage is TRBV3-1 (or the pseudogene TRBV3-2) and J usage is TRBJ1-4; TRBD1 aligns across 7 bases. Written as DNA, the CDR3 is TGTGCCAGCAGCCCCCTGACAGGGAGTGAAAAACTGTTTTTT. Translated: CASSPLTGSEKLFF.